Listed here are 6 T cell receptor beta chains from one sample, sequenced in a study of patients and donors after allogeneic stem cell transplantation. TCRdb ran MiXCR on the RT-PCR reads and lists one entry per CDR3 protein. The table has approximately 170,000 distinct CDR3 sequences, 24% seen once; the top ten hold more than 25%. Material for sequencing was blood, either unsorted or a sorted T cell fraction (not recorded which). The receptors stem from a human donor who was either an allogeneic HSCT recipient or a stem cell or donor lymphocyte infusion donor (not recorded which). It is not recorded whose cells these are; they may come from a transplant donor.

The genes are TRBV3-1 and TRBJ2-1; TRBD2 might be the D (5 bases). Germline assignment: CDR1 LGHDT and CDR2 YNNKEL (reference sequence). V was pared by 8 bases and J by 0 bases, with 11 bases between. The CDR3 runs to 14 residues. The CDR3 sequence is CASGRGSSYNEQFF. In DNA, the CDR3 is TGTGCCAGCGGACGGGGTAGCTCCTACAATGAGCAGTTCTTC.

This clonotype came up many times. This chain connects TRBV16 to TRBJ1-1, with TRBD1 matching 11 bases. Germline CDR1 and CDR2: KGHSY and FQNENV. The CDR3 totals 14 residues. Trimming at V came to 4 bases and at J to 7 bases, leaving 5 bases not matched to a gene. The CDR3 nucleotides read TGTGCCAGCAGCCGGACAGGGGGCGTCGGTGAAGCTTTCTTT. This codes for CASSRTGGVGEAFF.

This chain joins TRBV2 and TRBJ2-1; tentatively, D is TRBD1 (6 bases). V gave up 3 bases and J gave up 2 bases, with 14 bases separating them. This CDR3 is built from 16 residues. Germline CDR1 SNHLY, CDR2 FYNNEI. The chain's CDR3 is CASSDHHRAAYNEQFF. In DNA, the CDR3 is TGTGCCAGCAGTGACCACCACAGGGCAGCCTACAATGAGCAGTTCTTC.

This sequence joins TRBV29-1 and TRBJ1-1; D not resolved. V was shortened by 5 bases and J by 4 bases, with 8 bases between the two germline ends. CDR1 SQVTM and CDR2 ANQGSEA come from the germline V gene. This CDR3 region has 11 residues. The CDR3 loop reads CSVLGITEAFF. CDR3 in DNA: TGCAGCGTTTTAGGCATCACTGAAGCTTTCTTT.

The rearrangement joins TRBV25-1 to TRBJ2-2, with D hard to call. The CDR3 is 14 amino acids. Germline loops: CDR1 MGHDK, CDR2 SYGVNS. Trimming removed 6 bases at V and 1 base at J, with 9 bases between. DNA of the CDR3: TGTGCCAGCAGGGAGAGCAGGAACACCGGGGAGCTGTTTTTT. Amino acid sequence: CASRESRNTGELFF. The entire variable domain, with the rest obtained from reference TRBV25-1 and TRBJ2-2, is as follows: EADIYQTPRYLVIGTGKKITLECSQTMGHDKMYWYQQDPGMELHLIHYSYGVNSTEKGDLSSESTVSRIRTEHFPLTLESARPSHTSQYLCASRESRNTGELFFGEGSRLTVL.

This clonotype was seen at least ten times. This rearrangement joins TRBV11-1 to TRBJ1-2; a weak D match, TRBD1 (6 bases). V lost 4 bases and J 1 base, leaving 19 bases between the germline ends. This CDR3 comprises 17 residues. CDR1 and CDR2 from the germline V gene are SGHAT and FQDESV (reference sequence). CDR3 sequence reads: CASSSGNRVIGNYGYTF. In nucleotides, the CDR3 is TGTGCCAGCAGCTCCGGGAACAGGGTGATTGGTAACTATGGCTACACCTTC.